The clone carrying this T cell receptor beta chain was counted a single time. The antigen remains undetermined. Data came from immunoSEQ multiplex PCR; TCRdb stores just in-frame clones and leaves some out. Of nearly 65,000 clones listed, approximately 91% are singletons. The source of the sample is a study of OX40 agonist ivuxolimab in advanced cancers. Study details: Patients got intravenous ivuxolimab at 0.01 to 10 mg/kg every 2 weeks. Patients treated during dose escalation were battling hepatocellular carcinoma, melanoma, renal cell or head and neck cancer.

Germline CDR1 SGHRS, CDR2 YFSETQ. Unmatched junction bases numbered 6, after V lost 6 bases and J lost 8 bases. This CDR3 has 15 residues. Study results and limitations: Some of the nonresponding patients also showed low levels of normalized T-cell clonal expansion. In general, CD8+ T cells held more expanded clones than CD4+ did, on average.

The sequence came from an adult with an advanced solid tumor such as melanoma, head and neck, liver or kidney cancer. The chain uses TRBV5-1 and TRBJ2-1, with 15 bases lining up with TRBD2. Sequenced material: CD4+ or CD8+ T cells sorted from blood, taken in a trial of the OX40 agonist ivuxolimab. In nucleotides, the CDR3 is TGCGCCAGCAAACCCGGACTAGCGGGAGGGTATGAGCAGTTCTTC. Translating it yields CASKPGLAGGYEQFF.